The T cell receptor (beta chain) under discussion was sequenced for a study of T-cell memory formation after mild COVID-19. The CDR3 has 13 residues. Germline V CDR1 and CDR2: MNHGY, SAAAGT. Trimming cost V 8 bases and J 2 bases; bases outside gene matches: 4. On this clonotype: As yet, its antigen is unknown.

Constant-segment primers served in 5'RACE that generated TCR alpha and TCR beta cDNA libraries bearing sample barcodes and UMIs. TCRdb re-called the 5' RACE reads with MiXCR, one entry per CDR3 protein. The data show a few hundred thousand distinct CDR3 sequences, 20% to 25% seen once. Findings and limits, study-wide: Cross-reactive memory appears to have joined, as suggested by some responding clones showing up in pre-infection memory.

The chain combines TRBV6-8 with TRBJ2-5, with 8 nucleotides matching TRBD1. Sequences were obtained from PBMCs or a T cell subset sorted from them (not recorded which). This TCR derives from an adult woman who had mild COVID-19 (a few samples of this study predate the infection). Cell type and time point are not known. The CDR3 sequence: CASLRGLQETQYF. The CDR3 region has the DNA TGTGCCAGCCTCAGGGGGCTTCAAGAGACCCAGTACTTC.